A selection of T cell receptor beta chains follows, all from one sample in a study of T-cell memory formation after mild COVID-19. TCRdb processed the 5' RACE reads anew with MiXCR; each CDR3 protein has one entry. The top ten clones hold more than 20% of a sample with 250,000 to 350,000 distinct CDR3 sequences, roughly 21% of them seen once. Sequencing used PBMCs or a T cell subset sorted from them (not recorded which). The receptors were sampled from a man between 18 and 35 years old who had mild COVID-19 (a few samples of this study predate the infection). Cell type and time point are not known. The CDR3 runs from the conserved cysteine through the conserved F or W. The order of the fields is CDR3 length, clone size, D gene, V gene, J gene, CDR3 DNA, CDR3 protein. The D gene is left open where the match is weak. Size is omitted from some rows. Given values are once, few, many or a class for expanded clones.

length: 14
size: many
D: TRBD1
V: TRBV25-1
J: TRBJ1-6
DNA: TGTGCCAGCAGTGGACAGGGGGATAATTCACCCCTCCACTTT
CDR3: CASSGQGDNSPLHF

length: 13
size: .
D: .
V: TRBV6-5
J: TRBJ1-1
DNA: TGTGCCAGCAGTTACGGTAGTATAACTGAAGCTTTCTTT
CDR3: CASSYGSITEAFF

length: 16
size: .
D: .
V: TRBV5-1
J: TRBJ2-6
DNA: TGCGCCAGCAGCTTGGCGACAAACACTCTTCTCGACGTCCTGACTTTC
CDR3: CASSLATNTLLDVLTF

length: 18
size: few
D: .
V: TRBV6-2/TRBV6-3
J: TRBJ2-6
DNA: TGTGCCAGCAGCCGCCCCTTGGGGGGACACTCTGGGGCCAACGTCCTGACTTTC
CDR3: CASSRPLGGHSGANVLTF

length: 17
size: few
D: .
V: TRBV4-3
J: TRBJ2-2
DNA: TGCGCCAGCAGCCAAGATTGGGCACAGACGAACACCGGGGAGCTGTTTTTT
CDR3: CASSQDWAQTNTGELFF

length: 12
size: .
D: .
V: TRBV6-5
J: TRBJ1-1
DNA: TGTGCCAGCAGTTACTCGAGCAGGGAAACTTTCTTT
CDR3: CASSYSSRETFF

length: 15
size: few
D: TRBD1
V: TRBV5-1
J: TRBJ2-5
DNA: TGCGCCAGCGGTCCCACAGGGGGTGCACGGAAGACCCAGTACTTC
CDR3: CASGPTGGARKTQYF

length: 13
size: .
D: .
V: TRBV5-6
J: TRBJ2-3
DNA: TGTGCCAGCAGCCCGGGAGCAAACCGACCGCAGTATTTT
CDR3: CASSPGANRPQYF

length: 18
size: many
D: TRBD1
V: TRBV4-1
J: TRBJ1-2
DNA: TGCGCCAGCAGCCAAGAACCTGTAAAAGGGGGCTACTACTATGGCTACACCTTC
CDR3: CASSQEPVKGGYYYGYTF

length: 16
size: .
D: .
V: TRBV14
J: TRBJ2-3
DNA: TGTGCCAGCAGCCAAAGCAGGGGCAGATACCGGGATACGCAGTATTTT
CDR3: CASSQSRGRYRDTQYF

length: 14
size: few
D: .
V: TRBV11-3
J: TRBJ1-1
DNA: TGTGCCAGCAGCCAGTCGAGTGGGGACACTGAAGCTTTCTTT
CDR3: CASSQSSGDTEAFF

length: 17
size: .
D: .
V: TRBV6-2/TRBV6-3
J: TRBJ2-6
DNA: TGTGCCAGCAGTTACTTAGGGCCGAGCTCTGGGGCCAACGTCCTGACTTTC
CDR3: CASSYLGPSSGANVLTF

length: 12
size: .
D: .
V: TRBV3-2
J: TRBJ2-2
DNA: TGTGCCAGCAGGCGGCACACCGGGGAGCTGTTTTTT
CDR3: CASRRHTGELFF

length: 14
size: .
D: TRBD2
V: TRBV29-1
J: TRBJ2-3
DNA: TGCAGCGTTGCGGGAGCGGGGGGTACAGATACGCAGTATTTT
CDR3: CSVAGAGGTDTQYF

length: 12
size: .
D: .
V: TRBV20-1
J: TRBJ1-2
DNA: TGCAGTGCGGGAAGGATTAACTATGGCTACACCTTC
CDR3: CSAGRINYGYTF

length: 13
size: .
D: TRBD2
V: TRBV3-1
J: TRBJ2-1
DNA: TGTGCCAGCAGAGCGGGGGCAGGAGATGAGCAGTTCTTC
CDR3: CASRAGAGDEQFF

length: 14
size: few
D: TRBD1
V: TRBV12-3/TRBV12-4
J: TRBJ1-5
DNA: TGTGCCAGCAGTTATCAGGGGGCGGATCAGCCCCAGCATTTT
CDR3: CASSYQGADQPQHF

length: 13
size: few
D: .
V: TRBV15
J: TRBJ1-4
DNA: TGTGCCACCAGCAGAGATATAACTGAAAAACTGTTTTTT
CDR3: CATSRDITEKLFF

length: 15
size: .
D: TRBD1
V: TRBV28
J: TRBJ2-2
DNA: TGTGCCAGCATAGAGGGACAGGGGAACACCGGGGAGCTGTTTTTT
CDR3: CASIEGQGNTGELFF

length: 14
size: few
D: .
V: TRBV6-5
J: TRBJ2-3
DNA: TGTGCCAGCAGCACAGGAGGAGTAACAGATACGCAGTATTTT
CDR3: CASSTGGVTDTQYF

length: 16
size: many
D: .
V: TRBV7-2
J: TRBJ2-5
DNA: TGTGCCAGCAGCCTAGTGGGAGGTCGGGTACGAGAGACCCAGTACTTC
CDR3: CASSLVGGRVRETQYF

length: 14
size: many
D: .
V: TRBV12-3/TRBV12-4
J: TRBJ1-5
DNA: TGTGCCAGCAGTTTGGCAGGGAGCAATCAGCCCCAGCATTTT
CDR3: CASSLAGSNQPQHF

length: 14
size: .
D: TRBD1
V: TRBV2
J: TRBJ1-1
DNA: TGTGCCAGCGGGCGGACAGGGGGCCCGGCTGAAGCTTTCTTT
CDR3: CASGRTGGPAEAFF

length: 16
size: once
D: .
V: TRBV10-3
J: TRBJ2-4
DNA: TGTGCCATCAGTGAATTGGGAGACCTAGCCAAAAACATTCAGTACTTC
CDR3: CAISELGDLAKNIQYF

length: 14
size: few
D: TRBD2
V: TRBV6-5
J: TRBJ2-5
DNA: TGTGCCAGCAGTTACGAGCGGGGAAGGGGGACCCAGTACTTC
CDR3: CASSYERGRGTQYF

length: 13
size: few
D: .
V: TRBV12-3/TRBV12-4
J: TRBJ2-3
DNA: TGTGCCAGCACTATCGGGGACACAGATACGCAGTATTTT
CDR3: CASTIGDTDTQYF

length: 13
size: few
D: .
V: TRBV15
J: TRBJ1-2
DNA: TGTGCCACCAGCCTAACAGGATTTGAGGGCTACACCTTC
CDR3: CATSLTGFEGYTF

length: 15
size: .
D: TRBD1
V: TRBV24-1
J: TRBJ2-3
DNA: TGTGCCACCAGTGATACCGGACAGGGGGCTGATACGCAGTATTTT
CDR3: CATSDTGQGADTQYF

length: 20
size: few
D: .
V: TRBV27
J: TRBJ2-7
DNA: TGTGCCAGCAGTTTCCCTCTGGGGCCGATATCAGGGGGGAGACAATACGAGCAGTACTTC
CDR3: CASSFPLGPISGGRQYEQYF

length: 14
size: .
D: .
V: TRBV5-1
J: TRBJ2-1
DNA: TGCGCCAGCAGGCTAGACAGCCCGTACAATGAGCAGTTCTTC
CDR3: CASRLDSPYNEQFF

length: 11
size: .
D: .
V: TRBV5-1
J: TRBJ2-4
DNA: TGCGCCAGCAGCATCCGGGGCATTCAGTACTTC
CDR3: CASSIRGIQYF

length: 15
size: many
D: TRBD1
V: TRBV7-6
J: TRBJ2-7
DNA: TGTGCCAGCAGCCGTAATCTCGGGACAGACTACGAGCAGTACTTC
CDR3: CASSRNLGTDYEQYF

length: 15
size: once
D: .
V: TRBV20-1
J: TRBJ2-3
DNA: TGCAGTGCGCCGCCCCCCGCGACTACGGTAGATACGCAGTATTTT
CDR3: CSAPPPATTVDTQYF

length: 14
size: .
D: TRBD1
V: TRBV10-1
J: TRBJ2-2
DNA: TGCGCCAGCAAACCGGGACAGGGAACTGGGGAGCTGTTTTTT
CDR3: CASKPGQGTGELFF

length: 14
size: .
D: .
V: TRBV10-3
J: TRBJ1-2
DNA: TGTGCCATCAGTGAGTCGGGGCCAGGGGATGGCTACACCTTC
CDR3: CAISESGPGDGYTF

length: 14
size: .
D: .
V: TRBV6-5
J: TRBJ1-1
DNA: TGTGCCAGCAGTTACGGACAGTTGAACACTGAAGCTTTCTTT
CDR3: CASSYGQLNTEAFF

length: 15
size: few
D: TRBD1
V: TRBV20-1
J: TRBJ2-7
DNA: TGCAGTGCTAGAGTCCTCGGGACAGGGGACGACGAGCAGTACTTC
CDR3: CSARVLGTGDDEQYF

length: 14
size: few
D: .
V: TRBV5-1
J: TRBJ2-5
DNA: TGCGCCAGCAGCACTCGGGACTTGCAAGAGACCCAGTACTTC
CDR3: CASSTRDLQETQYF

length: 16
size: .
D: TRBD2
V: TRBV9
J: TRBJ2-2
DNA: TGTGCCAGCAGCCTCCGAGCGGGGGGGCCCACCGGGGAGCTGTTTTTT
CDR3: CASSLRAGGPTGELFF

length: 15
size: few
D: .
V: TRBV5-1
J: TRBJ1-1
DNA: TGCGCCAGCAGCCTCTCGGGAGTACGGAACACTGAAGCTTTCTTT
CDR3: CASSLSGVRNTEAFF

length: 13
size: few
D: .
V: TRBV18
J: TRBJ2-7
DNA: TGTGCCAGCTCAATCAGCGAGACCTACGAGCAGTACTTC
CDR3: CASSISETYEQYF

length: 15
size: .
D: TRBD1
V: TRBV4-1
J: TRBJ1-1
DNA: TGCGCCAGCAGCCTAGAGAGGGGGCGCGGCACTGAAGCTTTCTTT
CDR3: CASSLERGRGTEAFF

length: 15
size: few
D: .
V: TRBV12-3/TRBV12-4
J: TRBJ1-5
DNA: TGTGCCAGCAGTCCCCTGGCGGGGTCCAATCAGCCCCAGCATTTT
CDR3: CASSPLAGSNQPQHF

length: 15
size: few
D: .
V: TRBV5-1
J: TRBJ1-5
DNA: TGCGCCAGCAGCTTGGCCGGGATCGCTGGTCAGCCCCAGCATTTT
CDR3: CASSLAGIAGQPQHF

length: 12
size: .
D: .
V: TRBV14
J: TRBJ2-3
DNA: TGTGCCAGCAGCCCCAATGAGATTACGCAGTATTTT
CDR3: CASSPNEITQYF

length: 13
size: .
D: .
V: TRBV6-5
J: TRBJ2-1
DNA: TGTGCCAGCAGTTACTCGAGGGGGGCAGGGCAGTTCTTC
CDR3: CASSYSRGAGQFF

length: 16
size: .
D: .
V: TRBV9
J: TRBJ1-2
DNA: TGTGCCAGCAGCGGTACCGAGACTCACCTTAACTATGGCTACACCTTC
CDR3: CASSGTETHLNYGYTF

length: 14
size: few
D: TRBD1
V: TRBV11-2
J: TRBJ2-1
DNA: TGTGCCAGCAGCTATGGACAGGGGCACAATGAGCAGTTCTTC
CDR3: CASSYGQGHNEQFF

length: 14
size: few
D: .
V: TRBV7-6
J: TRBJ2-2
DNA: TGTGCCAGCACCAAAAACGGAAACACCGGGGAGCTGTTTTTT
CDR3: CASTKNGNTGELFF

length: 15
size: .
D: TRBD1
V: TRBV6-6
J: TRBJ2-7
DNA: TGTGCCAGCAGTCTAGGGGGCGCGCGTAACTACGAGCAGTACTTC
CDR3: CASSLGGARNYEQYF

length: 16
size: .
D: TRBD1
V: TRBV9
J: TRBJ2-1
DNA: TGTGCCAGCAGCGCACCGGGACAGGGGTCGGTGGATGAGCAGTTCTTC
CDR3: CASSAPGQGSVDEQFF

length: 13
size: .
D: .
V: TRBV2
J: TRBJ1-5
DNA: TGTGCCAGCAGTGAGGACAGATATCAGCCCCAGCATTTT
CDR3: CASSEDRYQPQHF

length: 11
size: few
D: .
V: TRBV27
J: TRBJ2-5
DNA: TGTGCAGCCTGGACACGGGAGACCCAGTACTTC
CDR3: CAAWTRETQYF

length: 12
size: .
D: .
V: TRBV20-1
J: TRBJ1-5
DNA: TGCAGTGCTAGAGATGGGGGAAAGCCCCAGCATTTT
CDR3: CSARDGGKPQHF

length: 17
size: few
D: TRBD1
V: TRBV7-2
J: TRBJ2-3
DNA: TGTGCCAGCAGCTTAGCGGGCGGGCAGGGGGCCGCAGATACGCAGTATTTT
CDR3: CASSLAGGQGAADTQYF